Below are 29 T cell receptor beta chains sequenced from a single sample in a study of read filtering for tumor transcriptome and immune sequencing. Molecular barcoded adaptors covering alpha/delta and beta/gamma chains were used on approximately 400 ng RNA. Each CDR3 protein is one row after TCRdb ran MiXCR on the reads. The repertoire holds about 57,000 distinct CDR3 sequences, with approximately 22% as singletons. Sample: a population of CD138-negative cells sorted from bone marrow. These receptors came from a donor at least 40 years old with multiple myeloma.

This clonotype was seen many times. This chain joins TRBV6-1 and TRBJ1-5; no reliable D call. Trimming pared 7 bases from V and 2 bases from J, leaving 15 bases between. Germline V gene data show CDR1 as MNHNS and CDR2 as SASEGT. The CDR3 loop spans 15 amino acids. CDR3 protein: CASTPWRAGNQPQHF. For the CDR3, the DNA is TGTGCCAGCACTCCATGGAGGGCTGGCAATCAGCCCCAGCATTTT.

This clonotype occurred many times. V gene TRBV29-1 combines with J gene TRBJ2-7; no firm D call. Per germline, CDR1 SQVTM and CDR2 ANQGSEA. The V end was cut by 4 bases, the J end by 0 bases, with 10 bases between. The CDR3 sequence is 13 residues long. DNA of the CDR3: TGCAGCGTTGCCCGAACAAGCTCCTACGAGCAGTACTTC. It translates to CSVARTSSYEQYF.

As for this clonotype: This may stem from a read error, because a much larger clone lies one nucleotide away. This chain uses TRBV6-1 with TRBJ2-3; D may match TRBD1 or TRBD2 (5 bases each). The CDR3 consists of 14 residues. V lost 7 bases and J lost 0, with 11 bases in between. Germline V CDR1 and CDR2: MNHNS, SASEGT. CDR3 residues: CASIRRGSTDTQYF. Here the CDR3 DNA reads TGTGCCAGCATACGACGGGGCAGCACAGATACGCAGTATTTT.

This clonotype was found many times. The CDR3 coding sequence is TGCAGTGCTAGAGATTTGGGCCAGGGCCGTACCACTGAAGCTTTCTTT. It translates to CSARDLGQGRTTEAFF. This chain uses TRBV20-1 with TRBJ1-1; TRBD1 might be the D (5 bases). The CDR3 length is 16 residues. Germline V gene lookup returns CDR1 DFQATT and CDR2 SNEGSKA (reference sequence). Deletions cut 0 bases from V and 4 bases from J, with 18 bases between.

The rearrangement links TRBV20-1 to TRBJ1-2; 9 bases align to TRBD1. The V gene end was trimmed by 2 bases and the J gene end by 6 bases; junction bases not matched to a gene: 16. CDR3 length equals 17 residues. Germline V gene lookup returns CDR1 DFQATT and CDR2 SNEGSKA (reference sequence). The CDR3 protein is CSARTPGQGLVQNGYTF. DNA for the CDR3: TGCAGTGCTAGAACGCCGGGACAGGGTCTAGTCCAGAATGGCTACACCTTC.

This clonotype appeared a few times. The chain is built from TRBV20-1 and TRBJ2-7, with 9 bases identical to TRBD1. The CDR3 has 16 residues. From germline, CDR1 is DFQATT and CDR2 SNEGSKA (reference sequence). The V gene end was trimmed by 2 bases and the J gene end by 3 bases; junction bases not matched to a gene: 11. The CDR3 sequence: CSARKDWDREYYEQYF. CDR3 bases: TGCAGTGCTAGAAAAGATTGGGACAGGGAATACTACGAGCAGTACTTC.

As for this clonotype: A much larger clone differs from this one at a single base, so this may be a read error. This chain connects TRBV5-1 to TRBJ2-1; 10 positions agree with TRBD1. Per the germline V gene, CDR1 is SGHRS and CDR2 is YFSETQ. This CDR3 is 15 amino acids long. Trimming took 3 bases from V and 3 from J; bases not matched to a gene: 3. DNA of the CDR3: TGCGCCAGCAGCTCCGGGACAGGGGTCTACAATGAGCAGTTCTTC. Encoded protein: CASSSGTGVYNEQFF.

This clonotype was found a few times. This chain joins TRBV9 and TRBJ2-3; D might be TRBD2 (5 bases). Germline V gene data show CDR1 as SGDLS and CDR2 as YYNGEE. This CDR3 region has 15 residues. Trimming shortened V by 4 bases and J by 4 bases, and 16 bases separated the two germline ends. CDR3 in DNA: TGTGCCAGCAGCTCCCCTTTGGGGAGCGCAGATACGCAGTATTTT. Translated, it gives CASSSPLGSADTQYF.

Many counts were recorded for this clonotype. This chain uses TRBV20-1 with TRBJ2-1; the match to TRBD2 covers 10 bases. V shed 5 bases and J 4 bases; nucleotides not matched to a gene: 8. Germline CDR1 DFQATT, CDR2 SNEGSKA (reference sequence). CDR3 length: 15 residues. The CDR3 spells CSAPRAGGVYNEQFF. CDR3 nucleotides: TGCAGTGCTCCCAGAGCGGGAGGGGTGTACAATGAGCAGTTCTTC.

This clonotype was seen at least ten times. This chain joins TRBV7-9 and TRBJ1-2, with D perhaps TRBD1 (5 bases). Germline loops: CDR1 SEHNR, CDR2 FQNEAQ (reference sequence). Trimming removed 3 bases at V and 2 bases at J, with 13 bases between. The CDR3 sequence is 15 residues long. CDR3 loop: CASSLGRASNYGYTF. DNA for the CDR3: TGTGCCAGCAGCTTGGGGCGGGCTTCGAACTATGGCTACACCTTC. Full variable domain (outside the CDR3, taken from reference TRBV7-9 and TRBJ1-2): DTGVSQNPRHKITKRGQNVTFRCDPISEHNRLYWYRQTLGQGPEFLTYFQNEAQLEKSRLLSDRFSAERPKGSFSTLEIQRTEQGDSAMYLCASSLGRASNYGYTFGSGTRLTVV.

In its sample, this clonotype was seen many times. This chain joins TRBV7-3 and TRBJ1-1; 7 nucleotides line up with TRBD1. The CDR3 has 12 residues. The junction had 4 bases not matched to a gene; V was cut back by 5 bases and J by 7 bases. Germline assignment: CDR1 SGHTA and CDR2 FQGTGA. CDR3 sequence: CASSRTGVEAFF. The CDR3 DNA is TGTGCCAGCAGCAGAACAGGGGTTGAAGCTTTCTTT.

This clonotype was seen a few times. The chain uses TRBV6-5 and TRBJ2-5; D not resolved. The germline V and J ends were trimmed by 6 bases and 2 bases, with 7 bases remaining between them. This CDR3 has 12 amino acids. Germline lookup yields CDR1 MNHEY and CDR2 SVGAGI. CDR3 loop: CASRGLQETQYF. DNA for the CDR3: TGTGCCAGCAGGGGCTTACAAGAGACCCAGTACTTC.

Turning to this clonotype: The junction departs from germline at one end; a sequencing error may be responsible. V usage is TRBV19 and J usage is TRBJ2-2; weak D call: TRBD2 (5 bases). CDR3 length: 15 amino acids. Germline V gene lookup returns CDR1 LNHDA and CDR2 SQIVND (reference sequence). The CDR3 spells CASSTYKSDSGVLFF. CDR3 sequence (DNA): TGTGCCAGTAGTACCTACAAAAGTGATTCCGGGGTGCTGTTTTTT.

Points on this clonotype: This is likely a read error, given that the CDR3 carries no conserved phenylalanine or tryptophan at its end. The chain links TRBV7-9 to TRBJ2-6; tentative D call: TRBD1 (5 bases). CDR3 length: 15 amino acids. Trimming cost V 3 bases and J 0 bases, with 6 bases left between them. Germline V CDR1 and CDR2: SEHNR, FQNEAQ (reference sequence). The CDR3, as DNA: TGTGCCAGCAGCTTGACAGACTCTGGGGCCAACGTCCTGACTCTC. Its protein product is CASSLTDSGANVLTL.

V is TRBV18 and J is TRBJ2-5; 7 positions agree with TRBD2. V was pared by 3 bases and J by 4 bases, with 5 bases of the junction left unmatched. Germline V gene lookup returns CDR1 KGHSH and CDR2 LQKENI. The CDR3 totals 14 residues. CDR3 in DNA: TGTGCCAGCTCACCGGCGGGAGAGGGAGAGACCCAGTACTTC. Encoded protein: CASSPAGEGETQYF.

This clonotype was seen repeatedly, ten times or more. J is TRBJ2-7 and V is TRBV2; the D gene could be TRBD1 or TRBD2 (5 bases each). The CDR3 is made up of 13 amino acids. Per the germline V gene, CDR1 is SNHLY and CDR2 is FYNNEI. Trimming took 6 bases from V and 2 from J, leaving 11 bases between them. The CDR3 DNA reads as TGTGCCAGCAGGGAGGACAAGACCTACGAGCAGTACTTC. Amino acid sequence: CASREDKTYEQYF.

The V call is TRBV6-2 or TRBV6-3, the J call TRBJ2-3; the D gene is possibly TRBD2 (6 bases). The CDR3 contains 19 residues. The V end lost 2 bases, the J end lost 0 bases, and 21 bases lay between the germline ends. The V gene's germline CDR1 is MNHEY and CDR2 SVGEGT. The CDR3 sequence: CASSYPNARESTSTDTQYF. CDR3 nucleotide sequence: TGTGCCAGCAGTTACCCTAACGCCCGGGAGTCAACTAGCACAGATACGCAGTATTTT.

J is TRBJ2-1 and V is TRBV20-1, with D possibly TRBD1 on 6 matching bases. This CDR3 comprises 12 residues. Trimming took 5 bases from V and 9 from J, leaving 14 bases between them. Germline V lookup: CDR1 DFQATT, CDR2 SNEGSKA (reference sequence). Written as DNA, the CDR3 is TGCAGTGCTTTGCTAGAGGGGGTTGAGCAGTTCTTC. Translation gives CSALLEGVEQFF.

The sample holds many counts of this clonotype. The J gene is TRBJ1-1, the V gene TRBV29-1; 7 nucleotides align to TRBD1. The V and J ends lost 7 bases and 6 bases, in that order; junction bases with no gene match: 5. This CDR3 region has 11 residues. Germline V gene sequence: CDR1 SQVTM, CDR2 ANQGSEA. CDR3 amino acids: CSDGQASEAFF. Here the CDR3 DNA reads TGCAGCGATGGACAGGCGTCTGAAGCTTTCTTT.

This clonotype was seen repeatedly, ten times or more. The CDR3 region has the DNA TGTGCCAGCAGTCCAGGACTGAGCTCCTACAATGAGCAGTTCTTC. Translation gives CASSPGLSSYNEQFF. V gene TRBV12-3 or TRBV12-4 combines with J gene TRBJ2-1; weak D call: TRBD2 (5 bases). V was clipped by 5 bases and J by 0 bases, with 11 bases between them. The CDR3 runs to 15 residues.

In this sample, this clonotype turned up many times. The chain is built from TRBV5-1 and TRBJ2-1, with 12 bases aligning to TRBD2. The germline V gene has CDR1 SGHRS and CDR2 YFSETQ. The CDR3 is 20 residues long. The ends lost 3 bases at V and 1 base at J; junction bases unmatched: 14. For the CDR3, the DNA is TGCGCCAGCAGCTCCACACTAGCGGGAGGCTCAAGGGGGTCCTACAATGAGCAGTTCTTC. It yields the protein CASSSTLAGGSRGSYNEQFF. Together with reference TRBV5-1 and TRBJ2-1, the CDR3 gives the full variable domain: KAGVTQTPRYLIKTRGQQVTLSCSPISGHRSVSWYQQTPGQGLQFLFEYFSETQRNKGNFPGRFSGRQFSNSRSEMNVSTLELGDSALYLCASSSTLAGGSRGSYNEQFFGPGTRLTVL.

This clonotype was detected many times. V usage is TRBV9 and J usage is TRBJ1-3; the match to TRBD1 covers 10 bases. Germline values: CDR1 SGDLS, CDR2 YYNGEE. The CDR3 is 15 amino acids. Trimming took 4 bases from V and 4 from J; bases not matched to a gene: 5. The CDR3 nucleotides are TGTGCCAGCAGCACCGGACAGGGGGGGGGAAACACCATATATTTT. Translating gives CASSTGQGGGNTIYF.

Remarks on this clonotype: This may come from a read error, since a much larger clone is one base off. V is TRBV9 and J is TRBJ1-3; TRBD1 matches at 10 bases. Germline V lookup: CDR1 SGDLS, CDR2 YYNGEE. CDR3 size: 15 residues. CDR3 in DNA: TGTGCCAACAGCACCGGACAGGGGGGGGGAAACACCATATATTTT. The encoded protein is CANSTGQGGGNTIYF.

This clonotype was observed at least ten times. V is TRBV10-3 and J is TRBJ2-2; 8 bases line up with TRBD1. Germline trimming cut 3 bases from V and 7 bases from J; bases unmatched to any gene: 7. Germline CDR1 is ENHRY and CDR2 is SYGVKD. The CDR3 contains 15 residues. The CDR3 is CAISDSGGEFGELFF. CDR3 sequence (DNA): TGTGCCATCAGTGATTCAGGGGGCGAATTCGGGGAGCTGTTTTTT.

This clonotype has a count of ten or more. The chain is built from TRBV28 and TRBJ2-6; D is uncertain. V shed 6 bases and J shed 4 bases, with 7 bases lying between them. The CDR3 totals 13 residues. The V gene's germline CDR1 is MDHEN and CDR2 SYDVKM. In nucleotides, the CDR3 is TGTGCCAGCAGATCTCGAGGGGCCAACGTCCTGACTTTC. Amino acids: CASRSRGANVLTF.

The J gene is TRBJ1-5, the V gene TRBV27; D ambiguous. Germline V gives CDR1 MNHEY, CDR2 SMNVEV (reference sequence). Trimming took off 0 bases at V and 4 bases at J, with 7 bases between the two ends. CDR3 length: 14 amino acids. The CDR3: CASSLSTGNQPQHF. CDR3 nucleotide sequence: TGTGCCAGCAGTTTATCGACTGGTAATCAGCCCCAGCATTTT.

The chain is built from TRBV4-1 and TRBJ2-7; D tentatively reads TRBD1 or TRBD2 (5 bases each). The V end was cut by 4 bases, the J end by 2 bases, with 15 bases between. This CDR3 comprises 15 residues. Germline V gives CDR1 MGHRA, CDR2 YSYEKL. The CDR3 DNA reads TGCGCCAGCAGCCTGGGGACGGAAGCTACCTACGAGCAGTACTTC. Translation gives CASSLGTEATYEQYF.

As for this clonotype: A much larger clone sits a single nucleotide away, making a read error possible. This sequence joins TRBV2 and TRBJ1-4, with D uncertain. Germline V lookup: CDR1 SNHLY, CDR2 FYNNEI. Trimming left V 3 bases short and J 7 bases short, with 15 bases between. The CDR3 totals 15 residues. The CDR3 coding sequence is TGTGCCAGCAGTGATCAGGAAGGATGGGGTGAAAAACTGTTTTTT. It is translated as CASSDQEGWGEKLFF.

This clonotype was observed a handful of times. The gene calls are TRBV3-1 and TRBJ1-1, with D perhaps TRBD1 (5 bases). Deletions cut 3 bases from V and 4 bases from J, with 6 bases between. The CDR3 totals 12 residues. Per the germline V gene, CDR1 is LGHDT and CDR2 is YNNKEL (reference sequence). CDR3 nucleotides: TGTGCCAGCAGCCAGGGGGTCACTGAAGCTTTCTTT. Amino acid sequence: CASSQGVTEAFF.